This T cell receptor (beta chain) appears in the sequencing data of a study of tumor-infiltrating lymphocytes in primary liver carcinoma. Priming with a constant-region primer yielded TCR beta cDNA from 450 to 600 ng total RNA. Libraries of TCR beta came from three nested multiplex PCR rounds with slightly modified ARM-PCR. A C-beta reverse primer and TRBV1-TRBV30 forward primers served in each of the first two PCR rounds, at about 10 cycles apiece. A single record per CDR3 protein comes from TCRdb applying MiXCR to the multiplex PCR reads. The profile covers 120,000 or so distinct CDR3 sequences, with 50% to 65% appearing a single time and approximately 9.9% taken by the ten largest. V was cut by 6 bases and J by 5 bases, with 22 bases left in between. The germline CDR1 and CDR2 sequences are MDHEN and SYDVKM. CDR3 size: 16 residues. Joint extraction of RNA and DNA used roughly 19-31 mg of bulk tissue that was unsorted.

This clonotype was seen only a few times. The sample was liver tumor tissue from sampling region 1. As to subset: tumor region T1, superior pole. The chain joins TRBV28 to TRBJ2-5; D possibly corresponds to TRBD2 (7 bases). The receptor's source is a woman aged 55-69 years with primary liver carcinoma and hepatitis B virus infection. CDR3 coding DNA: TGTGCCAGCAGGGCGCTTTCGGGGGCGGGAGACGAGACCCAGTACTTC. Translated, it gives CASRALSGAGDETQYF.